A single sample is the source of the 10 T cell receptor beta chains below, sequenced in a study of identical twins. A single record per CDR3 protein comes from TCRdb applying MiXCR to the 5' RACE reads. The data contain around 1.7 million distinct CDR3 sequences, around a third of them singletons. Sequenced material: cord blood. Receptors were obtained from a newborn girl in good health.

As for this clonotype: One end of the junction varies from germline; a read error may be responsible. The chain carries TRBV6-6 and TRBJ1-4; D unclear. Looked up from germline, CDR1 is MNHNY and CDR2 is SVGAGI (reference sequence). The CDR3 length is 13 residues. CDR3 amino acids: CTSTRATNEKLFF. CDR3 coding DNA: TGTACCAGCACTAGAGCAACTAATGAAAAACTGTTTTTT.

V and J are TRBV5-1 and TRBJ2-1; TRBD2 aligns across 12 bases. The CDR3 runs to 16 residues. The V gene's germline CDR1 is SGHRS and CDR2 YFSETQ. V lost 3 bases and J lost 1; bases outside the gene matches: 2. CDR3 in amino acids: CASSWTSGTSYNEQFF. The DNA for the CDR3 is TGCGCCAGCAGCTGGACTAGCGGGACATCCTACAATGAGCAGTTCTTC.

Turning to this clonotype: At one of its ends the junction is not consistent with the germline gene, which may arise from a read error. This chain uses TRBV20-1 with TRBJ1-2, with D hard to call. CDR3 length: 13 amino acids. Germline V gene data show CDR1 as DFQATT and CDR2 as SNEGSKA (reference sequence). CDR3 DNA: TGCAGCGCTAGTGAGGACCGCTCCTATGGCTACACCTTC. It is translated as CSASEDRSYGYTF.

This clonotype has ten or more counts. J is TRBJ2-4 and V is TRBV2; perhaps TRBD1 as D (6 bases). The end of the DNA aligns better with TRBJ2-7, so the J call may be wrong. From germline, CDR1 is SNHLY and CDR2 FYNNEI. CDR3 length: 14 residues. The CDR3 region has the DNA TGTGCCAGCAGTGAACGCAAGACAGGTTACGAGCAGTACTTC. This gives the protein CASSERKTGYEQYF.

This rearrangement joins TRBV19 to TRBJ2-4; 7 positions match TRBD2. From germline, CDR1 is LNHDA and CDR2 SQIVND (reference sequence). V shed 3 bases and J 13 bases; nucleotides not matched to a gene: 12. The CDR3 spans 14 residues. CDR3 sequence (DNA): TGTGCCAGTAGTATCTCCAGCGGGATCTCGGAGCAGTACTTC. It translates to CASSISSGISEQYF.

A single count supports this clonotype. The chain recombines TRBV10-3 with TRBJ2-7; D is tentatively TRBD1 or TRBD2 (5 bases each). Trimming removed 6 bases from V and 6 bases from J, with 18 bases in between. The CDR3 is 14 residues long. Germline loops: CDR1 ENHRY, CDR2 SYGVKD. As DNA, the CDR3 is TGTGCCATCAGGGGGACCATACTAGGCACCGAGCAGTACTTC. Amino acid sequence: CAIRGTILGTEQYF.

The J gene is TRBJ2-7, the V gene TRBV4-1, with TRBD2 as a possible D gene (5 bases). The V end was cut by 1 base, the J end by 2 bases, with 12 bases between. CDR1 and CDR2 (germline): MGHRA, YSYEKL. The CDR3 extends over 15 amino acids. The CDR3 nucleotides are TGCGCCAGCAGCCAAGCGGTAGCGAATCCCTACGAGCAGTACTTC. It yields the protein CASSQAVANPYEQYF.

This chain connects TRBV7-2 to TRBJ2-3, with D maybe TRBD1 (6 bases). Germline V lookup: CDR1 SGHTA, CDR2 FQGNSA. This CDR3 has 14 amino acids. Trimming left V 6 bases short and J 6 bases short, with 16 bases between. CDR3 amino acids: CASRGAFPSDTQYF. The CDR3 region has the DNA TGTGCCAGCAGGGGGGCCTTTCCTTCGGATACGCAGTATTTT.

The chain carries TRBV27 and TRBJ2-2; 7 nucleotides line up with TRBD1. With 5 bases clipped from V and 1 base from J, the junction kept 13 bases outside the gene matches. Germline V gene lookup returns CDR1 MNHEY and CDR2 SMNVEV (reference sequence). There are 18 residues in the CDR3. CDR3 sequence: CASSLGADRVLNTGELFF. The DNA for the CDR3 is TGTGCCAGCAGTCTTGGGGCCGACAGGGTACTGAACACCGGGGAGCTGTTTTTT.

The chain employs TRBV5-5 and TRBJ2-1; D gene uncertain. The last part of the DNA fits TRBJ2-7 better; the J call may be wrong. Germline V CDR1 and CDR2: SGHKS, YYEKEE (reference sequence). This CDR3 contains 14 residues. The CDR3 DNA reads TGTGCCAGCAGCTTGTCCGCAGGAAACAATGAGCAGTACTTC. It specifies CASSLSAGNNEQYF.